This entry lists 24 T cell receptor beta chains sequenced from one sample in a study of CD8 T cells in ankylosing spondylitis. TCRdb itself ran the 5' RACE reads through MiXCR, one entry per CDR3 protein. This sample has 250,000 or so distinct CDR3 sequences, with 20% to 30% found just once. Source material: blood, either unsorted or a sorted T cell fraction (not recorded which). Receptor source: a male donor with ankylosing spondylitis or in good health (not recorded which).

This clonotype was recorded a few times. This chain joins TRBV6-1 and TRBJ1-6, with D possibly being TRBD1 (6 bases). The V end was cut by 6 bases, the J end by 8 bases, with 11 bases between. Germline V gene data show CDR1 as MNHNS and CDR2 as SASEGT. This CDR3 has 13 residues. CDR3 nucleotides: TGTGCCAGCAGAACCTACAGGGATTCACCCCTCCACTTT. It yields the protein CASRTYRDSPLHF.

This clonotype turned up a few times. This chain links TRBV6-4 with TRBJ2-3; D is undetermined. Germline V gene sequence: CDR1 MRHNA, CDR2 SNTAGT. V was cut by 3 bases and J by 5 bases, with 12 bases left in between. CDR3 length: 14 amino acids. The CDR3 coding sequence is TGTGCCAGCAGTGAGCTGGGGTATGGAGATACGCAGTATTTT. This gives the protein CASSELGYGDTQYF.

The rearrangement links TRBV5-1 to TRBJ2-7; the D gene is possibly TRBD1 (5 bases). V was clipped by 0 bases and J by 2 bases, with 9 bases between them. The CDR3 contains 14 residues. The germline V gene encodes CDR1 SGHRS and CDR2 YFSETQ. CDR3 coding DNA: TGCGCCAGCAGCTTGGGACAGTTGGCCTACGAGCAGTACTTC. Amino acid sequence: CASSLGQLAYEQYF.

In its sample, this clonotype was seen many times. The chain recombines TRBV6-1 with TRBJ1-6, with 12 nucleotides matching TRBD1. CDR1 is MNHNS, CDR2 SASEGT, per germline. The CDR3 spans 17 residues. The J segment lost 7 bases and the V segment lost 6 bases, leaving 10 bases of the junction unmatched. CDR3 in amino acids: CASSGWGQGASNSPLHF. DNA for the CDR3: TGTGCCAGCAGCGGATGGGGACAGGGGGCCTCCAATTCACCCCTCCACTTT.

The chain carries TRBV12-3 or TRBV12-4 and TRBJ2-6, with D uncertain. The ends were cut back, 6 bases at V and 4 bases at J, with 13 bases in the middle. The CDR3 is 15 amino acids. For the CDR3, the DNA is TGTGCCAGCAGAGTTGAAAACGTGGGGGCCAACGTCCTGACTTTC. This encodes CASRVENVGANVLTF.

A few counts support this clonotype. The J gene is TRBJ2-3, the V gene TRBV20-1; perhaps TRBD1 as D (6 bases). Germline V lookup: CDR1 DFQATT, CDR2 SNEGSKA (reference sequence). Trimming removed 0 bases at V and 3 bases at J, with 10 bases between. CDR3 length: 14 residues. CDR3 residues: CSARERGLTDTQYF. In nucleotides, the CDR3 is TGCAGTGCTAGAGAAAGGGGGTTGACAGATACGCAGTATTTT.

In its sample, this clonotype was seen a few times. This chain connects TRBV25-1 to TRBJ2-2; TRBD1 matches 8 bases. CDR3 length equals 15 residues. V lost 3 bases, J lost 8 bases, and 8 bases stayed unmatched. Per the germline V gene, CDR1 is MGHDK and CDR2 is SYGVNS. The CDR3 spells CASSDTGTGEGELFF. For the CDR3, the DNA is TGTGCCAGCAGTGACACCGGGACAGGCGAAGGGGAGCTGTTTTTT.

This clonotype showed up many times. Sequence at one end of the junction differs from germline and may be a read error. The rearrangement uses TRBV5-1 and TRBJ2-5; 8 bases match TRBD1. Germline values: CDR1 SGHRS, CDR2 YFSETQ. This CDR3 comprises 14 residues. The CDR3 DNA sequence: TGCGCCAGCAGCTTTCCGGGACAGGATCCCATGGGACTCTTC. It encodes CASSFPGQDPMGLF.

The chain links TRBV20-1 to TRBJ1-5; possibly TRBD1 for D (5 bases). Trimming stripped 0 bases from V and 2 bases from J, with 11 bases between. The CDR3 runs to 15 residues. Germline values: CDR1 DFQATT, CDR2 SNEGSKA (reference sequence). CDR3 nucleotide sequence: TGCAGTGCTAGAGATTTCGGGGGGGGCAATCAGCCCCAGCATTTT. Translating gives CSARDFGGGNQPQHF.

This clonotype was seen more than once but under ten times. The rearrangement links TRBV20-1 to TRBJ2-4; D unclear. Trimming cost V 6 bases and J 0 bases, with 15 bases left between them. Germline V CDR1 and CDR2: DFQATT, SNEGSKA (reference sequence). The CDR3 is 15 residues long. CDR3 protein: CSAQAAPLAKNIQYF. CDR3 bases: TGCAGTGCCCAGGCGGCCCCTCTAGCCAAAAACATTCAGTACTTC.

This clonotype was observed at least ten times. The rearrangement links TRBV12-3 or TRBV12-4 to TRBJ2-2; D is perhaps TRBD2 (6 bases). V was trimmed by 6 bases and J by 6 bases, leaving 14 bases between them. The CDR3 runs to 14 residues. The CDR3 sequence: CASSRRLEAGELFF. CDR3 DNA sequence: TGTGCCAGCAGCCGTCGACTAGAGGCCGGGGAGCTGTTTTTT.

This chain uses TRBV16 with TRBJ1-1, with TRBD1 identical over 9 bases. Germline CDR1 KGHSY, CDR2 FQNENV. The CDR3 runs to 15 residues. Unmatched junction bases numbered 9, after V lost 4 bases and J lost 6 bases. DNA of the CDR3: TGTGCCAGCAGCCTCGGACAGGGGCAAGACGCTGAAGCTTTCTTT. It codes for CASSLGQGQDAEAFF.

This clonotype was seen only a few times. The chain joins TRBV20-1 to TRBJ1-6, with TRBD1 identical over 7 bases. Per the germline V gene, CDR1 is DFQATT and CDR2 is SNEGSKA (reference sequence). V lost 7 bases to trimming and J lost 7 bases; unmatched junction nucleotides: 7. The length of the CDR3 is 13 residues. The CDR3 loop is CSGAEGANSPLHF. DNA of the CDR3: TGCAGTGGGGCAGAGGGGGCAAATTCACCCCTCCACTTT.

At least ten counts were recorded for this clonotype. The V and J genes are TRBV20-1 and TRBJ2-3, with TRBD1 identical over 8 bases. After removal of 3 bases from V and 3 bases from J, the junction contained 5 bases not matched to a gene. The CDR3 sequence is 14 residues long. CDR1 is DFQATT, CDR2 SNEGSKA, per germline (reference sequence). CDR3: CSARPGGLTDTQYF. Here the CDR3 DNA reads TGCAGTGCTAGGCCAGGGGGCCTTACAGATACGCAGTATTTT.

There are many counts of this clonotype. This chain links TRBV6-4 with TRBJ1-1; 7 positions agree with TRBD1. Germline-derived CDR1 and CDR2 are MRHNA and SNTAGT. This CDR3 spans 14 amino acids. The J segment lost 4 bases and the V segment lost 7 bases, leaving 9 bases of the junction unmatched. The CDR3 sequence is CASNTTGDGTEAFF. CDR3 bases: TGTGCCAGCAACACTACAGGGGATGGCACTGAAGCTTTCTTT.

V gene TRBV10-3 combines with J gene TRBJ2-5; no clear D. Germline assignment: CDR1 ENHRY and CDR2 SYGVKD. Trimming pared 4 bases from V and 1 base from J, leaving 7 bases between. CDR3 length equals 13 residues. The CDR3 sequence is CAISGSTQETQYF. In DNA form, the CDR3 reads TGTGCCATCAGTGGTTCCACCCAAGAGACCCAGTACTTC.

This clonotype showed up many times. The V and J genes are TRBV7-9 and TRBJ1-1, with D perhaps TRBD1 (6 bases). Germline CDR1 and CDR2: SEHNR and FQNEAQ (reference sequence). The germline V and J ends were trimmed by 4 bases and 0 bases, with 15 bases remaining between them. The CDR3 spans 16 residues. CDR3 DNA sequence: TGTGCCAGCAGCTCCCTCTCTCAGGGGATGAACACTGAAGCTTTCTTT. Its protein product is CASSSLSQGMNTEAFF.

This clonotype was observed at least ten times. The chain has TRBV29-1 and TRBJ1-1; 9 bases are shared with TRBD1. CDR1 is SQVTM and CDR2 is ANQGSEA in the germline V gene. This CDR3 contains 10 residues. The V gene end was trimmed by 7 bases and the J gene end by 13 bases; junction bases not matched to a gene: 7. Here the CDR3 reads CSGRTGEDFF. The DNA of the CDR3 is TGCAGCGGTCGGACAGGGGAGGATTTCTTT.

The table lists this clonotype with many counts. The chain is built from TRBV29-1 and TRBJ1-2, with TRBD1 matching 7 bases. The CDR3 covers 13 residues. CDR1 and CDR2 from the germline V gene are SQVTM and ANQGSEA. Trimming at V came to 1 base and at J to 4 bases, leaving 3 bases not matched to a gene. The CDR3 sequence is CSVEGTGPYGYTF. The CDR3, as DNA: TGCAGCGTTGAAGGGACAGGCCCCTATGGCTACACCTTC.

This chain connects TRBV10-1 to TRBJ2-5, with TRBD1 identical over 8 bases. The V and J ends lost 8 bases and 5 bases, in that order; junction bases with no gene match: 7. The V gene's germline CDR1 is WNHNN and CDR2 SYGVQD (reference sequence). This CDR3 is 13 amino acids long. The CDR3 is CASGDRGTETQYF. The CDR3 nucleotides are TGCGCCAGCGGAGACAGGGGTACGGAGACCCAGTACTTC.

This clonotype occurred many times. The rearrangement joins TRBV4-1 to TRBJ2-3, with D hard to call. Germline CDR1 MGHRA, CDR2 YSYEKL. V was clipped by 0 bases and J by 6 bases, with 10 bases between them. The CDR3 has 14 amino acids. CDR3 nucleotides: TGCGCCAGCAGCCAAGAGGTCCCTGGGGATACGCAGTATTTT. Translation gives CASSQEVPGDTQYF.

This clonotype came up a few times. The chain combines TRBV27 with TRBJ2-4; weak D call: TRBD1 (6 bases). Trimming took off 1 base at V and 3 bases at J, with 16 bases between the two ends. Germline assignment: CDR1 MNHEY and CDR2 SMNVEV (reference sequence). This CDR3 contains 17 residues. CDR3 in DNA: TGTGCCAGCAGTTTATGGGAACAGGGAGCGTTCAAAAACATTCAGTACTTC. Amino acids: CASSLWEQGAFKNIQYF.

In its sample, this clonotype was seen once. This chain uses TRBV5-1 with TRBJ1-4, with D maybe TRBD1 (6 bases). Looked up from germline, CDR1 is SGHRS and CDR2 is YFSETQ. Trimming removed 1 base from V and 12 bases from J, with 16 bases in between. The CDR3 is made up of 14 amino acids. The CDR3 DNA sequence: TGCGCCAGCAGCTTGCCTGGACAGAAAAGCGAACTGTTTTTT. It is translated as CASSLPGQKSELFF.

This chain links TRBV5-1 with TRBJ2-7; perhaps TRBD2 as D (6 bases). This CDR3 region has 16 residues. Trimming removed 0 bases from V and 0 bases from J, with 13 bases in between. Germline values: CDR1 SGHRS, CDR2 YFSETQ. This chain's CDR3 is CASSLAGGTRSYEQYF. CDR3 in DNA: TGCGCCAGCAGCTTGGCTGGGGGGACCCGCTCCTACGAGCAGTACTTC.